This T cell receptor beta chain originates from a study of beta chain features in type 1 diabetes. Study-level information: Age, gender, cell numbers and subset yield matched between patients and controls.

Regarding this clone: Antigen specificity is unknown.

CDR1 SGHAT and CDR2 FQNNGV come from the germline V gene. The CDR3 sequence is 14 residues long. V lost 10 bases to trimming and J lost 4 bases, with 16 bases between them. The entirety of the isolated RNA underwent reverse transcription, so expressed TCRB transcripts were sequenced. Using immunoSEQ multiplex PCR, the repertoire was profiled, and TCRdb retains in-frame clones only, with some absent. The sample gives fewer than 350,000 clones, 8% of which show up once; about 0.93% is in the top ten. Study-level results: TCRB CDR3s were moderately but significantly shorter in Type 1 diabetes patients in all four CD4+ subsets. Whether TCRB rearrangement is influenced by HLA type went unresolved here.

The origin of this receptor is a woman in her late teens or twenties in good health. The chain links TRBV11-2 to TRBJ2-2; D might be TRBD1 or TRBD2, each matching 7 bases. The sequenced sample was central memory CD4+ T cells from blood. CDR3 coding DNA: TGTGCCACCTCTTTCAGGGGGGGCACCGGGGAGCTGTTTTTT. Amino acids: CATSFRGGTGELFF.